A single sample is the source of the 8 T cell receptor beta chains below, sequenced in a study of yellow fever vaccine responses in identical twins. TCRdb independently ran MiXCR on the RT-PCR reads; one entry per CDR3 protein. Of about 12,000 distinct CDR3 sequences in the sample, about four fifths were seen once. The material was T cells from blood (PBMCs), unsorted or a sorted subset (not recorded which), obtained before or after yellow fever vaccination (not recorded which). Source of these receptors: a woman under 30 who received the yellow fever vaccine.

This chain connects TRBV7-9 to TRBJ2-2; 7 bases are a match to TRBD2. J gave up 4 bases and V 5 bases, and 7 bases lay outside the gene matches. The CDR3 is 15 amino acids. Germline values: CDR1 SEHNR, CDR2 FQNEAQ (reference sequence). In DNA form, the CDR3 reads TGTGCCAGCAGCACCGCGGGAGTAGGCACCGGGGAGCTGTTTTTT. This encodes CASSTAGVGTGELFF.

The chain joins TRBV6-1 to TRBJ2-1; no clear D gene. The CDR3 has 14 amino acids. With 7 bases removed from V and 2 bases from J, the gap between germline ends came to 12 bases. Germline CDR1 MNHNS, CDR2 SASEGT. For the CDR3, the DNA is TGTGCCAGCACCTATAACATCCCCTACAATGAGCAGTTCTTC. Translation gives CASTYNIPYNEQFF.

The chain has TRBV4-1 and TRBJ2-7; D possibly corresponds to TRBD2 (5 bases). V lost 0 bases and J lost 3, with 9 bases in between. The CDR3 is 14 amino acids. CDR1 is MGHRA and CDR2 is YSYEKL in the germline V gene. The CDR3 coding sequence is TGCGCCAGCAGCCAAGACCGGGGTAGCTACGAGCAGTACTTC. The encoded protein is CASSQDRGSYEQYF.

The chain combines TRBV29-1 with TRBJ1-3; 7 bases are shared with TRBD1. The V gene end was trimmed by 6 bases and the J gene end by 4 bases; junction bases not matched to a gene: 6. Germline CDR1 reads SQVTM; CDR2 reads ANQGSEA. This CDR3 spans 13 amino acids. The CDR3, as DNA: TGCAGCGTGGCGGGGACAGTGGGAAACACCATATATTTT. Residues: CSVAGTVGNTIYF.

The chain links TRBV29-1 to TRBJ1-2, with no clear D. This CDR3 has 11 amino acids. V shed 3 bases and J shed 5 bases, with 7 bases lying between them. Germline CDR1 reads SQVTM; CDR2 reads ANQGSEA. In DNA, the CDR3 is TGCAGCGTTGATACGGGTTATGGCTACACCTTC. Its translation: CSVDTGYGYTF.

The V call is TRBV2, the J call TRBJ2-1; the match to TRBD2 covers 8 bases. Germline loops: CDR1 SNHLY, CDR2 FYNNEI. Trimming took 5 bases from V and 10 from J; bases not matched to a gene: 7. The CDR3 is 13 amino acids. The chain's CDR3 is CASSTTTSVEQFF. As DNA, the CDR3 is TGTGCCAGCAGTACAACGACTAGCGTCGAGCAGTTCTTC.

The gene calls are TRBV18 and TRBJ2-7, with D unresolved. The germline V gene encodes CDR1 KGHSH and CDR2 LQKENI. This CDR3 contains 13 residues. V lost 3 bases to trimming and J lost 1 base, with 7 bases between them. CDR3 DNA sequence: TGTGCCAGCTCACCGGTTAAATCCTACGAGCAGTACTTC. This encodes CASSPVKSYEQYF.

V and J are TRBV4-2 and TRBJ2-7; the match to TRBD2 covers 9 bases. Germline V gene sequence: CDR1 LGHNA, CDR2 YNFKEQ. V shed 0 bases and J 4 bases; nucleotides not matched to a gene: 4. The CDR3 length is 15 residues. The CDR3 loop is CASSQELAGTYEQYF. For the CDR3, the DNA is TGTGCCAGCAGCCAAGAGCTAGCGGGAACGTACGAGCAGTACTTC.